Shown below are 10 T cell receptor beta chains from a single sample sequenced in a study of blood T cell repertoires in COVID-19. Libraries were prepared by immunoSEQ multiplex PCR; TCRdb keeps only in-frame clonotypes and omits some of them. Here the sample spans 150,000 to 200,000 clones, 65% to 85% being singletons. The sequenced sample was PBMCs or T cells enriched from blood (not recorded which). The receptors originated from a man between 65 and 85 years old who had been exposed to COVID-19.

This chain joins TRBV6-2 or TRBV6-3 and TRBJ2-3; 10 bases are a match to TRBD2. V lost 6 bases to trimming and J lost 1 base; unmatched junction nucleotides: 4. Germline V gene sequence: CDR1 MNHEY, CDR2 SVGEGT. The CDR3 sequence is 15 residues long. The CDR3 protein is CASSPGLAGTDTQYF. The CDR3 bases are TGTGCCAGCAGCCCCGGACTAGCGGGCACAGATACGCAGTATTTT.

This chain uses TRBV2 with TRBJ1-5; 7 bases are shared with TRBD1. The germline CDR1 and CDR2 sequences are SNHLY and FYNNEI. Losses at the gene ends were 8 bases for V and 0 bases for J; bases not matched to a gene: 4. The CDR3 has 14 amino acids. In nucleotides, the CDR3 is TGTGCCAGCGGTTACAGGGGTAGCAATCAGCCCCAGCATTTT. Its protein is CASGYRGSNQPQHF.

This clone was seen just once. This rearrangement joins TRBV6-1 to TRBJ1-4; 8 nucleotides agree with TRBD1. V gave up 4 bases and J gave up 5 bases; unmatched junction bases: 12. CDR1 and CDR2 from the germline V gene are MNHNS and SASEGT. This CDR3 contains 17 residues. The CDR3 sequence is CASSVGQGGQQNEKLFF. DNA for the CDR3: TGTGCCAGCAGTGTTGGACAGGGAGGCCAACAGAATGAAAAACTGTTTTTT.

The chain couples TRBV5-5 to TRBJ1-4; D call uncertain. The CDR3 runs 14 residues. The germline V gene encodes CDR1 SGHKS and CDR2 YYEKEE (reference sequence). The V and J ends lost 2 bases and 8 bases respectively, with 13 bases between them. The CDR3 nucleotides are TGTGCCAGCAGCTTTAGCCGTGCGGGGGAAAAACTGTTTTTT. It encodes CASSFSRAGEKLFF.

The chain recombines TRBV7-2 with TRBJ1-1; D is unresolved. Germline CDR1 SGHTA, CDR2 FQGNSA. Trimming took 6 bases from V and 1 from J, leaving 12 bases between them. There are 14 residues in the CDR3. The CDR3 sequence is CASSALNKNTEAFF. The CDR3 nucleotides read TGTGCCAGCAGTGCCCTGAACAAGAACACTGAAGCTTTCTTT.

This clone was seen once. The chain carries TRBV19 and TRBJ2-1; no reliable D call. The CDR3 is made up of 16 amino acids. The germline V gene encodes CDR1 LNHDA and CDR2 SQIVND (reference sequence). V was cut by 4 bases and J by 2 bases, with 15 bases left in between. CDR3 amino acids: CASSTTALDPYNEQFF. The DNA of the CDR3 is TGTGCCAGTAGTACCACGGCCCTAGATCCCTACAATGAGCAGTTCTTC.

The genes are TRBV6-5 and TRBJ1-2; 7 nucleotides align to TRBD1. In germline, CDR1 is MNHEY, CDR2 SVGAGI. The CDR3 is made up of 11 amino acids. After removal of 6 bases from V and 8 bases from J, the junction contained 3 bases not matched to a gene. CDR3 sequence: CASRWTGGYTF. In DNA, the CDR3 is TGTGCCAGCAGGTGGACAGGAGGCTACACCTTC.

The rearrangement uses TRBV4-3 and TRBJ2-1, with a tentative D call TRBD2 (6 bases). The CDR3 totals 20 residues. CDR1 and CDR2 (germline): LGHNA, YSLEER. V was trimmed by 0 bases and J by 3 bases, leaving 24 bases between them. In DNA form, the CDR3 reads TGCGCCAGCAGCCAAGAAAGGAGTAAGGTGGCGGGGCACGTCTACAATGAGCAGTTCTTC. Translation: CASSQERSKVAGHVYNEQFF.

V usage is TRBV28 and J usage is TRBJ2-7, with 8 bases that match TRBD1. V lost 8 bases and J lost 2; bases outside the gene matches: 8. This CDR3 region has 14 residues. Germline V lookup: CDR1 MDHEN, CDR2 SYDVKM. The CDR3: CASRPGQAPYEQYF. The CDR3 nucleotides read TGTGCCAGCCGACCGGGACAGGCACCCTACGAGCAGTACTTC.

The chain carries TRBV27 and TRBJ2-2, with D tentatively TRBD1 (5 bases). The germline gives CDR1 MNHEY, CDR2 SMNVEV (reference sequence). Deletions cut 8 bases from V and 8 bases from J, with 15 bases between. This CDR3 has 13 amino acids. The CDR3, as DNA: TGTGCCAGCGCAGGCCAGGGTACGGGGGAGCTGTTTTTT. Its translation is CASAGQGTGELFF.